Listed below are T cell receptor beta chains from one sample, sequenced in a study of T cell repertoires in aging, cancer and after chemotherapy. Via MiXCR, TCRdb re-called the multiplex PCR reads, giving one row per CDR3 protein. The sample lists approximately 5,900 distinct CDR3 sequences; 21% were seen once. Sequencing used blood. These receptors came from a human donor with a blood cancer. Each CDR3 is given with its conserved first and last residue. D genes are given only for firm matches. Only part of the rows carry a size: once, few, many, or a class if the clone is expanded.

D gene	J gene	V gene	clone size	CDR3 DNA	CDR3 protein
.	TRBJ1-5	TRBV4-1	.	TGCGCCAGCAGCCAACCCACCCGGGAGCCCCAGCATTTT	CASSQPTREPQHF
.	TRBJ1-5	TRBV27	few	TGTGCCAGCAGTCTGAGGGGGTTCAATCAGCCCCAGCATTTT	CASSLRGFNQPQHF
TRBD1	TRBJ2-5	TRBV5-1	.	TGCGCCAGCAGCTCCAACTCCGGGACAGTACAAGAGACCCAGTACTTC	CASSSNSGTVQETQYF
.	TRBJ1-4	TRBV20-1	few	TGCAGTGCTAGAACCGCAACTAATGAAAAACTGTTTTTT	CSARTATNEKLFF
.	TRBJ1-1	TRBV5-1	.	TGCGCCAGCAGCCTCGGCCTGAACACTGAAGCTTTCTTT	CASSLGLNTEAFF
.	TRBJ2-2	TRBV7-2	.	TGTGCCAGCAGCTTAACAGGGTATTCGAACACCGGGGAGCTGTTTTTT	CASSLTGYSNTGELFF
.	TRBJ1-1	TRBV29-1	few	TGCAGCGCTATGACAGACTGGGGGCTAGCCTATGAAGCTTTCTTT	CSAMTDWGLAYEAFF
TRBD1	TRBJ2-3	TRBV20-1	medium-sized	TGCAGTGCTAGGCCCGGGACAGGGAGTTCAGATACGCAGTATTTT	CSARPGTGSSDTQYF
TRBD2	TRBJ2-5	TRBV6-5	medium-sized	TGTGCCAGCAGTTACTCGACTAGCGGGGGGGCTGGAGAGACCCAGTACTTC	CASSYSTSGGAGETQYF
TRBD1	TRBJ1-1	TRBV5-1	.	TGCGCCAGCAGCTTGGGGGACAGGGTGAACACTGAAGCTTTCTTT	CASSLGDRVNTEAFF
TRBD2	TRBJ2-7	TRBV24-1	few	TGTGCCACCAGTGATCCGGTGGGAGGGGCCGAGCAGTACTTC	CATSDPVGGAEQYF
.	TRBJ2-3	TRBV12-3/TRBV12-4	medium-sized	TGTGCCAGCAGCAACGGGGATACGCAGTATTTT	CASSNGDTQYF
TRBD2	TRBJ2-1	TRBV24-1	.	TGTGCCACCAGTGGGCGGGAGTCCTACAATGAGCAGTTCTTC	CATSGRESYNEQFF
.	TRBJ2-1	TRBV29-1	medium-sized	TGCAGCGCCCCGAAACCCCAAAAAACTACTAGGATGGGATACAATGAGCAGTTCTTC	CSAPKPQKTTRMGYNEQFF
.	TRBJ1-4	TRBV7-9	few	TGTGCCAGCAGCCATCCGAACAGGGTTGCTGATGAAAAACTGTTTTTT	CASSHPNRVADEKLFF
.	TRBJ2-3	TRBV6-1	medium-sized	TGTGCCAGCAGTAAAGACGCGGGGCACACAGATACGCAGTATTTT	CASSKDAGHTDTQYF
.	TRBJ2-5	TRBV27	medium-sized	TGTGCCAGCAGTTTAGGCCCAGGGTACCAAGAGACCCAGTACTTC	CASSLGPGYQETQYF
.	TRBJ2-1	TRBV20-1	.	TGCAGTGCTAGGGGCCTAGGGGGGGGAAATGAGCAGTTCTTC	CSARGLGGGNEQFF
TRBD2	TRBJ2-1	TRBV30	medium-sized	TGTGCCTGGAGTGTGGATGGGAGGGCGTCCTACAATGAGCAGTTCTTC	CAWSVDGRASYNEQFF
.	TRBJ1-2	TRBV27	medium-sized	TGTGCCAGCAGTTTATCGGGGCAGGGCCTCTATGGCTACACCTTC	CASSLSGQGLYGYTF
TRBD1	TRBJ1-1	TRBV5-4	few	TGTGCCAGCAGCTTGCCGGCAGGGGGAAACACTGAAGCTTTCTTT	CASSLPAGGNTEAFF
.	TRBJ2-6	TRBV7-2	medium-sized	TGTGCCAGCAGCCTAGAGGGTGTCGGGGCCAACGTCCTGACTTTC	CASSLEGVGANVLTF
.	TRBJ2-3	TRBV19	medium-sized	TGTGCCAGTAAGGTTCGGCGGGGTAGCACAGATACGCAGTATTTT	CASKVRRGSTDTQYF
.	TRBJ2-5	TRBV20-1	few	TGCAGTGCTAGGAGGCGGCAGGGCCCATGGACCCAGTACTTC	CSARRRQGPWTQYF
TRBD2	TRBJ2-1	TRBV7-2	.	TGTGCCAGCAGCTTTCCCCTAGCGGGGGCCTACGAGTCCTACAATGAGCAGTTCTTC	CASSFPLAGAYESYNEQFF
TRBD1	TRBJ1-6	TRBV12-3/TRBV12-4	.	TGTGCCAGCAGTTTATGGGACAGGGGCAGCTCCTATAATTCACCCCTCCACTTT	CASSLWDRGSSYNSPLHF
TRBD2	TRBJ2-5	TRBV6-2/TRBV6-3	medium-sized	TGTGCCAGCAGTCTCCAGACTAGCGCCCAAGAGACCCAGTACTTC	CASSLQTSAQETQYF
.	TRBJ1-1	TRBV7-6	medium-sized	TGTGCCAGCAGCCCGGGGACTTTCTTT	CASSPGTFF
TRBD1	TRBJ2-1	TRBV5-1	.	TGCGCCAGCAGCTTGGCGGGACAGGGTTCAATCAATGAGCAGTTCTTC	CASSLAGQGSINEQFF
TRBD1	TRBJ1-2	TRBV7-2	.	TGTGCCAGCAGCTCTCACAGGGGGACAGGGAGGCAGGGCTACACCTTC	CASSSHRGTGRQGYTF
.	TRBJ1-5	TRBV6-2/TRBV6-3	few	TGTGCCAGCAGTTACTCGTCATCGGGGGGCCAGCCCCAGCATTTT	CASSYSSSGGQPQHF
.	TRBJ2-2	TRBV2	.	TGTGCCAGCAGAGCGACCGGGACCCGCATGTCCGGGGAGCTGTTTTTT	CASRATGTRMSGELFF
TRBD1	TRBJ2-5	TRBV24-1	few	TGTGCCACCAGTGATGGACAGGGGTCAATCCAAGAGACCCAGTACTTC	CATSDGQGSIQETQYF
.	TRBJ2-2	TRBV6-1	medium-sized	TGTGCCAGCAGAAACTTTAGGTGGGAGCTGTTTTTT	CASRNFRWELFF
.	TRBJ1-5	TRBV6-5	medium-sized	TGTGCCAGCAGCAGGACTAAGGGGATCAGCAATCAGCCCCAGCATTTT	CASSRTKGISNQPQHF
.	TRBJ1-2	TRBV11-2	few	TGTGCCAGCAGCTTAGACAGGGTCCCCTCTAACTATGGCTACACCTTC	CASSLDRVPSNYGYTF
TRBD1	TRBJ1-1	TRBV5-4	.	TGTGCCAGCAGCATAGGGGGCAGCGTAAACACTGAAGCTTTCTTT	CASSIGGSVNTEAFF
TRBD2	TRBJ2-1	TRBV12-3/TRBV12-4	medium-sized	TGTGCCAGCAGACCGAGACTAGCGAACTATGAGCAGTTCTTC	CASRPRLANYEQFF
TRBD1	TRBJ2-2	TRBV10-3	medium-sized	TGTGCCATCAGTGGGGTGGACAGGGGCAACACCGGGGAGCTGTTTTTT	CAISGVDRGNTGELFF
TRBD1	TRBJ2-1	TRBV28	few	TGTGCCAGCAGGGGACAGGGTAGATCCAATGAGCAGTTCTTC	CASRGQGRSNEQFF
.	TRBJ1-2	TRBV10-1	.	TGCGCCATCCACGGCTACACCTTC	CAIHGYTF
.	TRBJ1-5	TRBV6-1	medium-sized	TGTGCCAGCAGGGAGGGATATCAGCCCCAGCATTTT	CASREGYQPQHF
.	TRBJ1-4	TRBV4-3	.	TGTGCCAGCAGCCAAGGGAGGGGATTGGCCAATGAAAAACTGTTTTTT	CASSQGRGLANEKLFF
.	TRBJ1-1	TRBV11-2	few	TGTGCCAGCAGCCCAAATGTGGGGGTAAGGAACACTGAAGCTTTCTTT	CASSPNVGVRNTEAFF
TRBD2	TRBJ2-2	TRBV14	once	TGTGCCAGCAGCCAGGGGACTAGCGGGGGCGACACCGGGGAGCTGTTTTTT	CASSQGTSGGDTGELFF